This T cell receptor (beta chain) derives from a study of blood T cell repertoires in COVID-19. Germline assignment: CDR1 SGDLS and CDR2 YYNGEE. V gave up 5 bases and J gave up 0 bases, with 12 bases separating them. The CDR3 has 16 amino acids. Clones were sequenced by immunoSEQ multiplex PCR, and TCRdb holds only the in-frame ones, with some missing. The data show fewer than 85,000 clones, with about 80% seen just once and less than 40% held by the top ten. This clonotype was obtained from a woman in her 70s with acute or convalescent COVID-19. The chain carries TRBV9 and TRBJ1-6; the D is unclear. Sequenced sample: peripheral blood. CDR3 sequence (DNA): TGTGCCAGCAGTCCTAGAGAGAGCTCCTATAATTCACCCCTCCACTTT. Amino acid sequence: CASSPRESSYNSPLHF.